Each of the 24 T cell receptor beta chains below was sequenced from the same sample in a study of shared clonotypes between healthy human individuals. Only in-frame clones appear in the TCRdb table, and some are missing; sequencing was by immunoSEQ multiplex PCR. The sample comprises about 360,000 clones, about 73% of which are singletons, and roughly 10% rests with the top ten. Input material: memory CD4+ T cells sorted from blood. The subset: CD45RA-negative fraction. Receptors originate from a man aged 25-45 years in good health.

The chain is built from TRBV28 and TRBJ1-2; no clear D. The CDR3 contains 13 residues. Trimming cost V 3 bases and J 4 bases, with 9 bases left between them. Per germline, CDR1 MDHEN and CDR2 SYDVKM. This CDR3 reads CASSFSASYGYTF. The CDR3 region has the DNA TGTGCCAGCAGTTTCTCCGCCTCCTATGGCTACACCTTC.

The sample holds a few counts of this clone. CDR3 amino acids: CASSLTGGNEQFF. In DNA form, the CDR3 reads TGTGCCAGCAGTTTAACAGGGGGAAATGAGCAGTTCTTC. The J gene is TRBJ2-1, the V gene TRBV27, with 8 positions matching TRBD1. Germline lookup yields CDR1 MNHEY and CDR2 SMNVEV (reference sequence). The CDR3 totals 13 residues. The trim removed 2 bases at V and 7 bases at J, leaving 1 base unmatched.

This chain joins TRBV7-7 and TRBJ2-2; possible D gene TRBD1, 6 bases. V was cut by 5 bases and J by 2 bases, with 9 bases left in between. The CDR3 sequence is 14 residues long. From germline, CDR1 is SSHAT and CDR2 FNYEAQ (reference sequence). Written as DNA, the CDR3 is TGTGCCAGCAGCCCGGACAGAAACACCGGGGAGCTGTTTTTT. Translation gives CASSPDRNTGELFF.

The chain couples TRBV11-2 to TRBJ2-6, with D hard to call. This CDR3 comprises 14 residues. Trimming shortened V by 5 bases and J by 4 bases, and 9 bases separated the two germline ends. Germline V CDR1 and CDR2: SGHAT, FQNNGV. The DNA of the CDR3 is TGTGCCAGCAGCCGCCCGGCCGGGGCCAACGTCCTGACTTTC. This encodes CASSRPAGANVLTF.

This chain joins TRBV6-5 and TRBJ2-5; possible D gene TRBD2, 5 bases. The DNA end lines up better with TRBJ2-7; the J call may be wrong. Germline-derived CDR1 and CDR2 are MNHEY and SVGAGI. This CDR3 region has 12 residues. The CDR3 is CASTRGGYEQYF. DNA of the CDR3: TGTGCCAGCACCCGGGGTGGCTACGAGCAGTACTTC.

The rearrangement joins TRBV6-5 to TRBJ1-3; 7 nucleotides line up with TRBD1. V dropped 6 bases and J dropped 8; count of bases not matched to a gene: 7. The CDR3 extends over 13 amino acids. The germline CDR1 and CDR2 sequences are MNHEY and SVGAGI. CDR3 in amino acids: CASRVGRGHTIYF. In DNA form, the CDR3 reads TGTGCCAGCAGGGTGGGGAGGGGGCACACCATATATTTT.

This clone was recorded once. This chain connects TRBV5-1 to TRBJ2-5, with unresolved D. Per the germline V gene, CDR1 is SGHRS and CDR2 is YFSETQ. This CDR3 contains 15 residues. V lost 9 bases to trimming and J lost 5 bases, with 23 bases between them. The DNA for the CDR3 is TGCGCCACCTCCCGGAGCACAGCCAGCCGGGAGACCCAGTACTTC. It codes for CATSRSTASRETQYF.

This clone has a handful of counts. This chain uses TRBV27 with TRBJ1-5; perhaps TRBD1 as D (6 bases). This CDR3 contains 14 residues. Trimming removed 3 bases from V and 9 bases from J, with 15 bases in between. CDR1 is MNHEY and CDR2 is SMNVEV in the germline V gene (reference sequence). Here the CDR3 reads CASSFTGGLRPQHF. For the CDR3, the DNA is TGTGCCAGCAGTTTTACGGGGGGCCTGCGGCCCCAGCATTTT.

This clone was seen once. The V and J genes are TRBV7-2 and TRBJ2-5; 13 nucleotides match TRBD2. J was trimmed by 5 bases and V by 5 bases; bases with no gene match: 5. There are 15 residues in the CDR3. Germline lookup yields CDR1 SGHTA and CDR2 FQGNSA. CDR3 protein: CASSRTSGREETQYF. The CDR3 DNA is TGTGCCAGCAGCCGCACTAGCGGGAGGGAGGAGACCCAGTACTTC.

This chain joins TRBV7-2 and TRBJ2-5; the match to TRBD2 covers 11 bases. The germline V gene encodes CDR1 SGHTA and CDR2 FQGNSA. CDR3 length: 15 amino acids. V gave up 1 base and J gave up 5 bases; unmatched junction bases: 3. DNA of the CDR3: TGTGCCAGCAGCTTAGATAGCGGGAGGGGGGAGACCCAGTACTTC. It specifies CASSLDSGRGETQYF.

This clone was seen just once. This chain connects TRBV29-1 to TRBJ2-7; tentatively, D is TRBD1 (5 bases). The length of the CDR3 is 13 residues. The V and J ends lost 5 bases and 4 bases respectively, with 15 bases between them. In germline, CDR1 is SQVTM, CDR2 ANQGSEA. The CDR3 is CSVQGFPLYEQYF. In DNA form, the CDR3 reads TGCAGCGTTCAGGGTTTCCCCCTATACGAGCAGTACTTC.

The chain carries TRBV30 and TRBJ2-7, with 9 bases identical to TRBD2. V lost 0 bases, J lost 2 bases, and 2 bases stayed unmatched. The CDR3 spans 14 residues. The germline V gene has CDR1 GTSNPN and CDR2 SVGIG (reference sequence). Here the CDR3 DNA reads TGTGCCTGGAGTGTACTAGCGGGCACCTACGAGCAGTACTTC. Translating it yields CAWSVLAGTYEQYF.

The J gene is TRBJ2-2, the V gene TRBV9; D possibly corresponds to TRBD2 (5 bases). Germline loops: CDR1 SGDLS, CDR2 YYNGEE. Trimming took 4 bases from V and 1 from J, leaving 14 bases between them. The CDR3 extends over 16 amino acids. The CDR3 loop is CASSRGGHMNTGELFF. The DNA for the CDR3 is TGTGCCAGCAGCAGAGGAGGCCATATGAACACCGGGGAGCTGTTTTTT.

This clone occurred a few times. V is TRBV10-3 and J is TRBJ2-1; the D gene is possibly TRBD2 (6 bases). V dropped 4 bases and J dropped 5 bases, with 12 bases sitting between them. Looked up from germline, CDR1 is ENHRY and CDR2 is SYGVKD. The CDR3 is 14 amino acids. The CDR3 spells CAISAEGRHNEQFF. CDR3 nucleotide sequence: TGTGCCATCAGTGCGGAGGGCAGGCACAATGAGCAGTTCTTC.

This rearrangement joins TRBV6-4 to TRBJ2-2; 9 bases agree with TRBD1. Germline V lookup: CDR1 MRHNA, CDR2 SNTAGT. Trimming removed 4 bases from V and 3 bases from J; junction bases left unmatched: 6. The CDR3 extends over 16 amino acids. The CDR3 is CASSATGGRDTGELFF. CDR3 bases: TGTGCCAGCAGTGCGACAGGGGGTCGGGACACCGGGGAGCTGTTTTTT.

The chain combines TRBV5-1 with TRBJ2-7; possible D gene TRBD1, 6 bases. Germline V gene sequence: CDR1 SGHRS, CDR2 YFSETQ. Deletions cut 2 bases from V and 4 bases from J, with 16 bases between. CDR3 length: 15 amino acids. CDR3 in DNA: TGCGCCAGCAGCTTTGACAGGCCTCCTATATACGAGCAGTACTTC. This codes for CASSFDRPPIYEQYF.

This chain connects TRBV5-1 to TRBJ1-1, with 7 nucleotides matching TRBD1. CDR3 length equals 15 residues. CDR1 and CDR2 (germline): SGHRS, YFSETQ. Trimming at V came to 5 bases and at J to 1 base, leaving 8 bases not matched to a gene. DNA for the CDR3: TGCGCCAGCAGTTTCGCAGGGGGGAAGAACACTGAAGCTTTCTTT. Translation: CASSFAGGKNTEAFF.

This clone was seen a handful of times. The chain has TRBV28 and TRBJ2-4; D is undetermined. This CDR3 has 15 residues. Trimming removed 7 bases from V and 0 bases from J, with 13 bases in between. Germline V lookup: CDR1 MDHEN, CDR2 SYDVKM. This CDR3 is CASTSADLAKNIQYF. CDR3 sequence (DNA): TGTGCCAGCACTTCGGCAGACCTAGCCAAAAACATTCAGTACTTC.

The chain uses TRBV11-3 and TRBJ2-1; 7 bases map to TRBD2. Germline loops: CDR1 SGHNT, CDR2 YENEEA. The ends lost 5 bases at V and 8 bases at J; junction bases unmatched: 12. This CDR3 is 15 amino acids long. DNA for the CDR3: TGTGCCAGCAGCCCAGGTACGGGAGGTGGGGATGAGCAGTTCTTC. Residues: CASSPGTGGGDEQFF.

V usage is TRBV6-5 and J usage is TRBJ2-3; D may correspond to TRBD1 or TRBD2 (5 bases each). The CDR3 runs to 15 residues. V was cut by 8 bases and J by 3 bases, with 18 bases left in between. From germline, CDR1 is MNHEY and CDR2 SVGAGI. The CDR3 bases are TGTGCCAGCCTCTCTTCGGGACCAGGAACAGATACGCAGTATTTT. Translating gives CASLSSGPGTDTQYF.

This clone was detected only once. CDR3 loop: CASSLEVGGLETQYF. CDR3 nucleotide sequence: TGTGCCAGCAGCTTAGAGGTCGGGGGGTTGGAGACCCAGTACTTC. The chain employs TRBV13 and TRBJ2-5, with 7 positions matching TRBD2. The germline V gene encodes CDR1 PRHDT and CDR2 FYEKMQ (reference sequence). This CDR3 spans 15 amino acids. The V and J ends lost 1 base and 5 bases, in that order; junction bases with no gene match: 7.

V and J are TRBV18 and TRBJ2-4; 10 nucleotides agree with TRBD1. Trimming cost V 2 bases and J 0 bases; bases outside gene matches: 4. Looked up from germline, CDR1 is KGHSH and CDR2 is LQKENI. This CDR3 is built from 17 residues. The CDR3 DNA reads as TGTGCCAGCTCACCATTGGGACAGGGGAGAGCCAAAAACATTCAGTACTTC. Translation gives CASSPLGQGRAKNIQYF.

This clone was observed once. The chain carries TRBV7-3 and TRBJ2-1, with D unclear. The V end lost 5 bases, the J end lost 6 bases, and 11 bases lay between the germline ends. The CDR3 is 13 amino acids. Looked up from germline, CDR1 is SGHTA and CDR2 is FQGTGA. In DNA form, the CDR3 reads TGTGCCAGCAGCCAGCTAGACGGCAATGAGCAGTTCTTC. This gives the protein CASSQLDGNEQFF.

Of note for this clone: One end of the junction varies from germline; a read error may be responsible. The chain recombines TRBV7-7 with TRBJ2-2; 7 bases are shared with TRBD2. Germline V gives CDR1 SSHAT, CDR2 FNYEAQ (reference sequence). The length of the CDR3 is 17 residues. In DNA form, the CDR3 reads TGTGCTAGCAGCCCGAAACTAGCGCGAGCGAACACCGGGGAGCTGTTTTTT. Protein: CASSPKLARANTGELFF.